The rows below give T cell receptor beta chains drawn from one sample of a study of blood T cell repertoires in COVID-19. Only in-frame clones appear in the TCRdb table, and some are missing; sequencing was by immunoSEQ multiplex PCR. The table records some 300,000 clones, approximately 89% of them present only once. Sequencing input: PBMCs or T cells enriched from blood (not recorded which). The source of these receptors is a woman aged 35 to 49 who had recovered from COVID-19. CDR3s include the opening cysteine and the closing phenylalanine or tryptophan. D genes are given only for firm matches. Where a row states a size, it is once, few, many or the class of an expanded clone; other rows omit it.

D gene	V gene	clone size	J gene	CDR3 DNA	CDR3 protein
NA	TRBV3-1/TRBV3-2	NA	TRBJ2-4	TGTGCCAGCAGCGAAGGGGGGGAGGAAGGGTATCTGACCAAAAACATTCAGTACTTC	CASSEGGEEGYLTKNIQYF
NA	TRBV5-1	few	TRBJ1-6	TGCGCCAGCAGCTCAGGGCTGGATAATTCACCCCTCCACTTT	CASSSGLDNSPLHF
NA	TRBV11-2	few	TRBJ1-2	TGTGCCAGCAGCTTAGATTGGGCAGGGGATGGCTACACCTTC	CASSLDWAGDGYTF
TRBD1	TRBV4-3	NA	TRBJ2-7	TGCGCCAGCAGCCAAGGGTCCGGGACAGGGTACGAGCAGTACTTC	CASSQGSGTGYEQYF
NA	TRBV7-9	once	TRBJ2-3	TGTGCCAGCAGCTCATCCAACAGGGCCAATACGCAGTATTTT	CASSSSNRANTQYF
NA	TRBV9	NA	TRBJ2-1	TGTGCCAGCAGCAACGACTACCCCCCTTATGAGCAGTTCTTC	CASSNDYPPYEQFF
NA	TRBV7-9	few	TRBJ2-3	TGTGCCAGCAGCTTCTCAGGGTCGACAGATACGCAGTATTTT	CASSFSGSTDTQYF
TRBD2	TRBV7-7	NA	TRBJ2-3	TGTGCTAGCAGCTTAGGACTAGGAAGCACAGATACGCAGTATTTT	CASSLGLGSTDTQYF
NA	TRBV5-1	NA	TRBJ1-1	TGCGCCAGCAGCTTGGTGGCTACGACAGGCCCCGGGAACACTGAAGCTTTCTTT	CASSLVATTGPGNTEAFF
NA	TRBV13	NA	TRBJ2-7	TGTGCCAGCAGCTTACGTCCGGGACTTAAGGCCCACGAGCAGTACTTC	CASSLRPGLKAHEQYF
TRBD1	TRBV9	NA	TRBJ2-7	TGTGCCAGCAGCGTAGGTTCCGGGACAGGGGTCTACGAGCAGTACTTC	CASSVGSGTGVYEQYF
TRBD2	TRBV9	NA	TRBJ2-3	TGTGCCAGCAGCCCCGCAAGCGGGGGGCCGACAGATACGCAGTATTTT	CASSPASGGPTDTQYF
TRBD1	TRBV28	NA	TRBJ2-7	TGTGCCAGCAACGGACAGGGTAGGTCCGAGCAGTACTTC	CASNGQGRSEQYF
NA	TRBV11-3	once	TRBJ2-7	TGTGCCAGCAGCCCCCTCGGCCGGAGCTACGAGCAGTACTTC	CASSPLGRSYEQYF
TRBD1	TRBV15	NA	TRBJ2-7	TGTGCCACCAGCAGAGATACAACAGGGGGAGGCGAGCAGTACTTC	CATSRDTTGGGEQYF
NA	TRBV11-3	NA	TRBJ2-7	TGTGCCAGCAGCTTCAGAGGTGAGGGTGACAACGAGCAGTACTTC	CASSFRGEGDNEQYF
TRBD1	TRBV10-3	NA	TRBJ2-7	TGTGCCATCAGTGAGTCGAATCTGCGGGACAGGGGGAGCGAGCAGTACTTC	CAISESNLRDRGSEQYF